This TCR beta chain was captured in a study of T cell responses to AZD1222 COVID-19 vaccine. The method was immunoSEQ multiplex PCR; TCRdb's version includes in-frame clones alone and lacks a portion of them. The sample has roughly 190,000 clones; about 92% are singletons. The V end lost 1 base, the J end lost 5 bases, and 8 bases lay between the germline ends. Per germline, CDR1 SGHVS and CDR2 FQNEAQ. There are 13 residues in the CDR3. The gene calls are TRBV7-8 and TRBJ1-2; tentative D call: TRBD1 (5 bases). The source is an adult who received the MenACWY meningococcal vaccine as a control. This material consisted of peripheral blood, taken 28 days after the second dose of the MenACWY control vaccine. Here the CDR3 reads CASSLGQGYGYTF. In DNA, the CDR3 is TGTGCCAGCAGCTTAGGGCAGGGTTATGGCTACACCTTC. Using reference TRBV7-8 and TRBJ1-2 for the parts outside the CDR3, the full variable domain is GAGVSQSPRYKVAKRGQDVALRCDPISGHVSLFWYQQALGQGPEFLTYFQNEAQLDKSGLPSDRFFAERPEGSVSTLKIQRTQQEDSAVYLCASSLGQGYGYTFGSGTRLTVV.